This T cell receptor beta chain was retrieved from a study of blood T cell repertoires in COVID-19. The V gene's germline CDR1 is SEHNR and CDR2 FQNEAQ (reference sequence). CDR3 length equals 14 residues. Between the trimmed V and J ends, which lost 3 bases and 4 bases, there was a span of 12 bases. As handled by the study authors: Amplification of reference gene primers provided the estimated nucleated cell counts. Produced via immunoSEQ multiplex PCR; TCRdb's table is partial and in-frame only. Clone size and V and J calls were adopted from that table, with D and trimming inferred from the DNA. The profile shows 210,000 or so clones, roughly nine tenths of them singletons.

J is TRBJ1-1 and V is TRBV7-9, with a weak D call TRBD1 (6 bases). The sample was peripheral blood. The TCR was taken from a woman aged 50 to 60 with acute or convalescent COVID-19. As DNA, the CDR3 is TGTGCCAGCAGCTTCACAGGGAAGGGCACTGAAGCTTTCTTT. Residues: CASSFTGKGTEAFF.